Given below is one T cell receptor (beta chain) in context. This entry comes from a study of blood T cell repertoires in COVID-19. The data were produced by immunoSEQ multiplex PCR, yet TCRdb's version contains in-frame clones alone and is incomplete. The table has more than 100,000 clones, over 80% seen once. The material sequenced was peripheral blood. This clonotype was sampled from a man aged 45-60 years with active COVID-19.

CDR3 nucleotide sequence: TGTGCCAGCACCCCCGTCGGGGGAAAGGGCTATGGCTACACCTTC. It translates to CASTPVGGKGYGYTF. This rearrangement joins TRBV7-2 to TRBJ1-2; TRBD1 is a possible D gene (5 bases). Germline lookup yields CDR1 SGHTA and CDR2 FQGNSA. CDR3 length equals 15 residues. The V end was cut by 7 bases, the J end by 4 bases, with 19 bases between. Full variable domain (missing parts from reference TRBV7-2 and TRBJ1-2): GAGVSQSPSNKVTEKGKDVELRCDPISGHTALYWYRQSLGQGLEFLIYFQGNSAPDKSGLPSDRFSAERTGGSVSTLTIQRTQQEDSAVYLCASTPVGGKGYGYTFGSGTRLTVV.